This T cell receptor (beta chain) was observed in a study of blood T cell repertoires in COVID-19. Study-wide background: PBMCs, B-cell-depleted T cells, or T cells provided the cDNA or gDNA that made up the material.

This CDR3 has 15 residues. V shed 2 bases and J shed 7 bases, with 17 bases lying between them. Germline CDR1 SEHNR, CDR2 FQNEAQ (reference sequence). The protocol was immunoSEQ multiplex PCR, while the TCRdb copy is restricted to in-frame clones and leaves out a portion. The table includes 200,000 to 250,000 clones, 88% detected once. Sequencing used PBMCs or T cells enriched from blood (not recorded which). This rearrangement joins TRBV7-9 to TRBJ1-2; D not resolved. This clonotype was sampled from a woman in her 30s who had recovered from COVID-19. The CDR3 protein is CASSLIDPSVSGYTF. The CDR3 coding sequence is TGTGCCAGCAGCTTAATTGATCCCAGCGTGTCTGGCTACACCTTC.